Listed below are T cell receptor beta chains from one sample, sequenced in a study of shared clonotypes between healthy human individuals. Method: immunoSEQ multiplex PCR; TCRdb's copy keeps in-frame clones and lacks some. The table lists around 530,000 clones, roughly 72% of them singletons. Material: PBMCs. The receptors were sampled from a woman between 40 and 50 years old in good health. Some clones in this sample may be carry-over from other donors' samples. CDR3s include the opening cysteine and the closing phenylalanine or tryptophan. The order of the fields is V gene, clone size, D gene, J gene, CDR3 protein, CDR3 DNA. The D gene is left open where the match is weak. Clone size is stated in some rows and not others, as once, few, many or a class when expanded.

TRBV5-1	NA	TRBD1	TRBJ2-3	CASSPSGQWSRGTDTQYF	TGCGCCAGCAGCCCCTCGGGACAGTGGAGTAGGGGCACAGATACGCAGTATTTT
TRBV4-1	NA	NA	TRBJ2-2	CASSQPGTPYGELFF	TGCGCCAGCAGCCAACCTGGCACCCCATACGGGGAGCTGTTTTTT
TRBV7-3	once	NA	TRBJ2-1	CASSLIVGDEQFF	TGTGCCAGCAGCCTGATAGTGGGGGATGAGCAGTTCTTC
TRBV4-2	NA	TRBD2	TRBJ2-1	CASSQDPLAGAIHEQFF	TGTGCCAGCAGCCAAGACCCCTTAGCGGGAGCAATCCATGAGCAGTTCTTC
TRBV9	NA	TRBD2	TRBJ2-5	CASSAASGRLMETQYF	TGTGCCAGCAGCGCCGCCAGCGGGAGGCTGATGGAGACCCAGTACTTC
TRBV10-3	NA	NA	TRBJ2-1	CAISESPATYNEQFF	TGTGCCATCAGTGAGTCTCCAGCAACCTACAATGAGCAGTTCTTC
TRBV9	NA	NA	TRBJ2-7	CASSAIVNGEQYF	TGTGCCAGCAGCGCCATAGTCAACGGCGAGCAGTACTTC
TRBV6-6	NA	TRBD2	TRBJ2-7	CASSYRKSGSAYEQYF	TGTGCCAGCAGTTACCGTAAGAGCGGGAGTGCCTACGAGCAGTACTTC
TRBV28	few	NA	TRBJ2-1	CASRTTGLSYNEQFF	TGTGCCAGCAGAACCACAGGGCTCTCCTACAATGAGCAGTTCTTC
TRBV7-2	many	NA	TRBJ1-1	CASSLAGGSTEAFF	TGTGCCAGCAGCTTAGCCGGGGGCAGCACTGAAGCTTTCTTT
TRBV7-9	NA	NA	TRBJ2-3	CASSSQGRVTDTQYF	TGTGCCAGCAGCTCCCAGGGGCGGGTAACAGATACGCAGTATTTT
TRBV29-1	NA	NA	TRBJ2-4	CSVGGFQNIQYF	TGCAGCGTTGGGGGATTTCAAAACATTCAGTACTTC
TRBV28	NA	NA	TRBJ2-7	CASDGSDGAYEQYF	TGTGCCAGCGACGGATCGGACGGGGCCTACGAGCAGTACTTC
TRBV7-9	NA	TRBD2	TRBJ2-7	CASSSVVAGGGLYEQYF	TGTGCCAGCAGCTCCGTCGTGGCGGGAGGGGGGCTTTACGAGCAGTACTTC
TRBV5-1	NA	TRBD2	TRBJ2-3	CASSLEGTSGDTQYF	TGCGCCAGCAGCTTGGAAGGGACTAGCGGGGATACGCAGTATTTT
TRBV7-3	NA	TRBD2	TRBJ2-1	CASSPGLAYNEQFF	TGTGCCAGCAGCCCTGGACTAGCGTACAATGAGCAGTTCTTC
TRBV5-4	NA	NA	TRBJ2-5	CASSRPGEGETQYF	TGTGCCAGCAGCCGCCCGGGTGAGGGAGAGACCCAGTACTTC
TRBV4-3	NA	TRBD1	TRBJ2-7	CASSRGIQGNAYEQYF	TGCGCCAGCAGCCGAGGAATACAGGGGAATGCCTACGAGCAGTACTTC
TRBV7-2	NA	TRBD1	TRBJ2-7	CASSLGDRIIYEQYF	TGTGCCAGCAGCTTAGGGGACAGGATCATCTACGAGCAGTACTTC
TRBV5-4	NA	NA	TRBJ1-1	CASSQDPAADTEAFF	TGTGCCAGCAGCCAGGACCCCGCGGCAGACACTGAAGCTTTCTTT
TRBV28	NA	TRBD2	TRBJ2-7	CASSLSVGTSGSYEQYF	TGTGCCAGCAGTTTATCGGTGGGGACTAGCGGGAGTTACGAGCAGTACTTC
TRBV7-9	NA	TRBD2	TRBJ2-7	CASTSGTSNYEQYF	TGTGCCAGCACCTCCGGGACTAGCAACTACGAGCAGTACTTC
TRBV7-9	NA	NA	TRBJ2-7	CASSTWTVSYEQYF	TGTGCCAGCAGCACCTGGACGGTTTCCTACGAGCAGTACTTC
TRBV6-6	NA	TRBD1	TRBJ1-4	CASSYDTGQHEKLFF	TGTGCCAGCAGTTACGACACGGGACAGCATGAAAAACTGTTTTTT
TRBV5-4	many	TRBD2	TRBJ2-1	CASSPNSGNLYGEQFF	TGTGCCAGCAGCCCCAATAGCGGGAACCTCTACGGTGAGCAGTTCTTC
TRBV19	NA	TRBD2	TRBJ2-5	CASSSRTSLETQYF	TGTGCCAGTAGTTCTAGGACTAGCCTAGAGACCCAGTACTTC
TRBV19	NA	TRBD1	TRBJ2-3	CASSIGDRAYTDTQYF	TGTGCCAGTAGTATAGGGGACAGGGCCTACACAGATACGCAGTATTTT
TRBV6-6	many	NA	TRBJ1-4	CASSYGAPGSEKLFF	TGTGCCAGCAGTTACGGGGCCCCGGGGAGTGAAAAACTGTTTTTT
TRBV19	NA	TRBD1	TRBJ2-1	CASARDRYNEQFF	TGTGCCAGCGCACGGGACAGATACAATGAGCAGTTCTTC
TRBV28	NA	TRBD1	TRBJ2-7	CASSQGQGTSYEQYF	TGTGCCAGCAGCCAGGGACAGGGGACCTCCTACGAGCAGTACTTC
TRBV28	NA	NA	TRBJ1-4	CASSFLPDAATNEKLFF	TGTGCCAGCAGTTTCCTTCCGGACGCCGCAACTAATGAAAAACTGTTTTTT
TRBV5-1	NA	NA	TRBJ1-1	CASSLRTLVDTEAFF	TGCGCCAGCAGCTTGCGGACTCTGGTTGACACTGAAGCTTTCTTT
TRBV9	NA	TRBD2	TRBJ2-5	CASSPSLASGETQYF	TGTGCCAGCAGCCCGAGTTTGGCTAGCGGGGAGACCCAGTACTTC
TRBV7-9	NA	TRBD1	TRBJ1-4	CASSGTGQGSEKLFF	TGTGCCAGCAGCGGAACGGGACAGGGTAGTGAAAAACTGTTTTTT
TRBV5-1	few	NA	TRBJ2-7	CASSFNSPADEQYF	TGCGCCAGCAGCTTTAACAGCCCCGCCGACGAGCAGTACTTC
TRBV28	NA	TRBD1	TRBJ1-2	CASSSTGTGDYGYTF	TGTGCCAGCAGTTCGACCGGGACAGGGGACTATGGCTACACCTTC
TRBV19	few	NA	TRBJ2-7	CASSTPGRGAYEQYF	TGTGCCAGTAGTACCCCAGGGAGGGGGGCCTACGAGCAGTACTTC
TRBV28	NA	NA	TRBJ1-1	CASSSTLNTGAFF	TGTGCCAGCAGTTCCACCTTAAACACTGGAGCTTTCTTT
TRBV7-8	NA	TRBD2	TRBJ2-7	CASSASGRAVYEQYF	TGTGCCAGCAGCGCGAGCGGGAGGGCCGTCTACGAGCAGTACTTC
TRBV7-2	NA	NA	TRBJ2-7	CASSPLAPEAEQYF	TGTGCCAGCAGCCCCCTGGCACCTGAAGCCGAGCAGTACTTC
TRBV2	few	TRBD2	TRBJ2-7	CASSGGRASGSEKYF	TGTGCCAGCAGTGGAGGGAGGGCTAGCGGGAGTGAGAAGTACTTC
TRBV7-9	many	NA	TRBJ1-2	CASNRVTDGYTF	TGTGCCAGCAACAGGGTAACGGATGGCTACACCTTC
TRBV10-2	NA	NA	TRBJ1-4	CASSPGTLATNEKLFF	TGCGCCAGCAGTCCCGGGACACTTGCAACTAATGAAAAACTGTTTTTT
TRBV5-1	NA	TRBD1	TRBJ2-1	CASSIGQGTGEQFF	TGCGCCAGCAGCATAGGACAGGGGACGGGGGAGCAGTTCTTC